These 21 T cell receptor beta chains were sequenced from one sample in a study of graft-versus-host responses after intestinal transplantation. Their antigens are not known. Libraries were prepared by immunoSEQ multiplex PCR; TCRdb keeps only in-frame clonotypes and omits some of them. The sample lists about 90,000 clones; more than 85% were seen once. This sample comprised unstimulated CD8+ T cells sorted from spleen or lymph node cells, obtained before intestinal transplant. The receptors were sampled from a human donor who received an intestinal transplant.

As for this clone: This CDR3 is also generated by other DNA sequences in the sample. The CDR3 region has the DNA TGTGCCAGCAGTTCCCCCGGTGGAGAGACCCAGTACTTC. Translating gives CASSSPGGETQYF. The chain employs TRBV28 and TRBJ2-5; D is ambiguous. V was clipped by 4 bases and J by 4 bases, with 10 bases between them. Germline V lookup: CDR1 MDHEN, CDR2 SYDVKM. CDR3 size: 13 residues. Based on the CDR3 plus reference TRBV28 and TRBJ2-5, the full variable domain is DVKVTQSSRYLVKRTGEKVFLECVQDMDHENMFWYRQDPGLGLRLIYFSYDVKMKEKGDIPEGYSVSREKKERFSLILESASTNQTSMYLCASSSPGGETQYFGPGTRLLVL.

The chain employs TRBV27 and TRBJ2-7; 8 nucleotides agree with TRBD2. Germline V CDR1 and CDR2: MNHEY, SMNVEV (reference sequence). CDR3 length: 15 residues. Germline trimming cut 4 bases from V and 5 bases from J; bases unmatched to any gene: 10. CDR3 nucleotides: TGTGCCAGCAGTTCGGGTTCAAGGGGACTAGACGAGCAGTACTTC. Amino acids: CASSSGSRGLDEQYF.

V gene TRBV5-1 combines with J gene TRBJ2-2, with a weak D call TRBD1 (6 bases). Germline V CDR1 and CDR2: SGHRS, YFSETQ. With 0 bases removed from V and 5 bases from J, the gap between germline ends came to 17 bases. The CDR3 is 17 residues long. The CDR3 region has the DNA TGCGCCAGCAGCTTGGGCACCCGAACAGGGTATACCGGGGAGCTGTTTTTT. It specifies CASSLGTRTGYTGELFF. Supplemented by reference TRBV5-1 and TRBJ2-2, the full variable domain reads KAGVTQTPRYLIKTRGQQVTLSCSPISGHRSVSWYQQTPGQGLQFLFEYFSETQRNKGNFPGRFSGRQFSNSRSEMNVSTLELGDSALYLCASSLGTRTGYTGELFFGEGSRLTVL.

With respect to this clone: Sequence at one end of the junction differs from germline and may be a read error. The chain links TRBV11-2 to TRBJ2-7, with a tentative D call TRBD1 (9 bases). The CDR3 consists of 16 residues. Germline V gene lookup returns CDR1 SGHAT and CDR2 FQNNGV. The CDR3 DNA follows: TGTGCCAGCAGCTTAAAGAGCGGGGGCTTCCGGGACAGGGAAACCTTC. Protein sequence: CASSLKSGGFRDRETF.

This rearrangement joins TRBV5-6 to TRBJ2-5; 8 bases line up with TRBD2. This CDR3 is 14 amino acids long. V lost 7 bases and J lost 7; bases outside the gene matches: 12. Germline V gene data show CDR1 as SGHDT and CDR2 as YYEEEE. Here the CDR3 DNA reads TGTGCCAGCGCCGTAGCGGGGTCAGTAGGGACCCAGTACTTC. Protein: CASAVAGSVGTQYF.

The rearrangement links TRBV2 to TRBJ1-1; D not certain. CDR1 and CDR2 from the germline V gene are SNHLY and FYNNEI. The CDR3 is 12 residues long. V was cut by 6 bases and J by 1 base, with 6 bases left in between. CDR3 residues: CASRHRNTEAFF. The CDR3 DNA is TGTGCCAGCAGGCACAGGAACACTGAAGCTTTCTTT.

This clone showed up just once. The same CDR3 is also encoded by other DNA sequences in this sample. The V call is TRBV2, the J call TRBJ2-1; D is unclear. The germline gives CDR1 SNHLY, CDR2 FYNNEI. The CDR3 consists of 13 residues. With 3 bases removed from V and 2 bases from J, the gap between germline ends came to 5 bases. The CDR3 bases are TGTGCCAGCAGTGACTCAGCCTACAATGAGCAGTTCTTC. It specifies CASSDSAYNEQFF.

The CDR3 here is CASSQEVSSRYEQFF. The CDR3 DNA reads TGTGCCAGCAGCCAAGAAGTTTCTAGTAGGTATGAGCAGTTCTTC. The chain is built from TRBV4-2 and TRBJ2-1; D unresolved. Germline CDR1 and CDR2: LGHNA and YNFKEQ. V lost 0 bases to trimming and J lost 8 bases, with 14 bases between them. The CDR3 is 15 residues long.

The genes are TRBV28 and TRBJ1-5, with D uncertain. The V gene lost 3 bases and the J gene lost 2 bases, with 11 bases spanning the gap. Germline V gene lookup returns CDR1 MDHEN and CDR2 SYDVKM. The CDR3 totals 15 residues. For the CDR3, the DNA is TGTGCCAGCAGTTTTTCCCCTAACGGCAATCAGCCCCAGCATTTT. It yields the protein CASSFSPNGNQPQHF.

The chain links TRBV20-1 to TRBJ2-7, with TRBD2 as a possible D gene (5 bases). Trimming removed 6 bases at V and 3 bases at J, with 9 bases between. The CDR3 is 11 residues long. Germline CDR1 DFQATT, CDR2 SNEGSKA (reference sequence). Written as DNA, the CDR3 is TGCAGTGCGAAACTAGACTACGAGCAGTACTTC. It codes for CSAKLDYEQYF.

The chain uses TRBV28 and TRBJ2-3; TRBD2 agrees at 7 bases. Germline V lookup: CDR1 MDHEN, CDR2 SYDVKM. This CDR3 comprises 17 residues. V shed 3 bases and J 5 bases; nucleotides not matched to a gene: 14. The CDR3 bases are TGTGCCAGCAGTTTTCGAGGGAGGGAAGAGTTAGGAGATACGCAGTATTTT. It yields the protein CASSFRGREELGDTQYF.

The V call is TRBV30, the J call TRBJ2-3; possibly TRBD2 for D (6 bases). The V gene's germline CDR1 is GTSNPN and CDR2 SVGIG (reference sequence). The CDR3 has 13 amino acids. V lost 1 base, J lost 1 base, and 6 bases lay in between. This chain's CDR3 is CAWSGGGTDTQYF. CDR3 DNA sequence: TGTGCCTGGAGTGGCGGGGGCACAGATACGCAGTATTTT. The complete variable domain, with remaining parts taken from reference TRBV30 and TRBJ2-3, reads SQTIHQWPATLVQPVGSPLSLECTVEGTSNPNLYWYRQAAGRGLQLLFYSVGIGQISSEVPQNLSASRPQDRQFILSSKKLLLSDSGFYLCAWSGGGTDTQYFGPGTRLTVL.

The gene calls are TRBV11-2 and TRBJ1-3, with unresolved D. Germline V gene data show CDR1 as SGHAT and CDR2 as FQNNGV. The CDR3 extends over 14 amino acids. Trimming took 7 bases from V and 0 from J, leaving 10 bases between them. Here the CDR3 DNA reads TGTGCCAGCACCCTCGGGATCTCTGGAAACACCATATATTTT. The encoded protein is CASTLGISGNTIYF.

J is TRBJ2-2 and V is TRBV30, with 8 bases matching TRBD2. Germline V gene data show CDR1 as GTSNPN and CDR2 as SVGIG (reference sequence). V dropped 1 base and J dropped 4; count of bases not matched to a gene: 2. CDR3 length equals 14 residues. The DNA for the CDR3 is TGTGCCTGGAGTGCGGGACTAGGCACCGGGGAGCTGTTTTTT. The encoded protein is CAWSAGLGTGELFF.

The V call is TRBV10-3, the J call TRBJ1-1, with D hard to call. V lost 2 bases and J lost 1, with 11 bases in between. CDR1 is ENHRY and CDR2 is SYGVKD in the germline V gene. The CDR3 length is 15 residues. In nucleotides, the CDR3 is TGTGCCATCAGTGAGCGGGGTTCGGGGAACACTGAAGCTTTCTTT. Translated, it gives CAISERGSGNTEAFF.

The CDR3 DNA reads as TGTGCCAGCAGCGTTCCGGGACAGATGAGCACTGAAGCTTTCTTT. It encodes CASSVPGQMSTEAFF. The V and J genes are TRBV4-2 and TRBJ1-1; 7 positions match TRBD1. The trim removed 5 bases at V and 4 bases at J, leaving 10 bases unmatched. Germline V gene sequence: CDR1 LGHNA, CDR2 YNFKEQ. The CDR3 covers 15 residues.

The genes are TRBV6-1 and TRBJ1-2; D is ambiguous. V lost 7 bases and J 6 bases, leaving 6 bases between the germline ends. The CDR3 covers 10 residues. Looked up from germline, CDR1 is MNHNS and CDR2 is SASEGT. In DNA, the CDR3 is TGTGCCAGCATGGGCGATGGCTACACCTTC. It encodes CASMGDGYTF.

CDR3 region: CASTGEYTQYF. The CDR3 DNA reads as TGCGCCAGCACCGGGGAATATACGCAGTATTTT. The chain is built from TRBV5-1 and TRBJ2-3; D possibly corresponds to TRBD2 (5 bases). Per germline, CDR1 SGHRS and CDR2 YFSETQ. The CDR3 loop spans 11 amino acids. V was shortened by 6 bases and J by 7 bases, with 9 bases between the two germline ends.

CDR3 protein: CASSTDNSGNTIYF. The CDR3, as DNA: TGTGCCAGCAGTACAGACAACTCTGGAAACACCATATATTTT. The chain has TRBV27 and TRBJ1-3; D not resolved. The germline gives CDR1 MNHEY, CDR2 SMNVEV (reference sequence). The CDR3 length is 14 residues. With 5 bases removed from V and 0 bases from J, the gap between germline ends came to 8 bases.

This clone has only a few counts. Within the sample, other DNA sequences also encode this same CDR3. The chain employs TRBV11-2 and TRBJ2-7; D remains ambiguous. Germline CDR1 and CDR2: SGHAT and FQNNGV. The CDR3 is 12 residues long. V was clipped by 1 base and J by 4 bases, with 5 bases between them. The CDR3 sequence: CASSLGAYEQYF. The CDR3, as DNA: TGTGCCAGCAGCTTAGGGGCTTACGAGCAGTACTTC.

This clone was seen only a few times. This chain links TRBV15 with TRBJ1-5, with D perhaps TRBD1 (5 bases). V shed 1 base and J shed 7 bases, with 8 bases lying between them. Germline CDR1 LNHNV, CDR2 YYDKDF (reference sequence). The CDR3 length is 13 residues. CDR3 sequence reads: CATSRAGEQPQHF. The DNA of the CDR3 is TGTGCCACCAGCAGAGCGGGGGAGCAGCCCCAGCATTTT.